The rows below give T cell receptor beta chains drawn from one sample of a study of blood T cell repertoires in COVID-19. The table came from immunoSEQ multiplex PCR; TCRdb's copy has only in-frame clones and leaves some out. The sample lists around 130,000 clones; 85% to 90% were seen once. Sample: peripheral blood. The receptors stem from a woman aged 45-65 years with acute or convalescent COVID-19. The CDR3 runs from the conserved cysteine through the conserved F or W. Each record gives: J gene, clone size, V gene, D gene, CDR3 protein, CDR3 DNA. A D gene is named only where the DNA matches it firmly. Size tells how often a clone was seen (once, few, many) or the class of an expanded clone, and some rows leave it out.

>TRBJ2-7|-|TRBV7-2|-
CASSFRNGYEQYF
TGTGCCAGCAGCTTCCGTAACGGCTACGAGCAGTACTTC
>TRBJ1-5|once|TRBV11-2|-
CASSLDGGRRNQPQHF
TGTGCCAGCAGCTTAGATGGAGGCCGACGCAATCAGCCCCAGCATTTT
>TRBJ2-1|-|TRBV10-2|TRBD2
CASSDNPGLAGTNEQFF
TGCGCCAGCAGTGACAATCCGGGACTAGCGGGGACCAATGAGCAGTTCTTC
>TRBJ1-3|-|TRBV6-5|TRBD1
CASSTLQGEGNTIYF
TGTGCCAGCAGTACTTTACAGGGGGAGGGAAACACCATATATTTT
>TRBJ2-5|-|TRBV5-4|-
CASSLANQEETQYF
TGTGCCAGCAGCTTGGCCAATCAAGAGGAGACCCAGTACTTC
>TRBJ1-1|-|TRBV19|-
CASSTAQERGMNTEAFF
TGTGCCAGTAGTACGGCGCAGGAAAGGGGAATGAACACTGAAGCTTTCTTT
>TRBJ1-6|-|TRBV3-1/TRBV3-2|-
CASSQGSSYNSPLHF
TGTGCCAGCAGCCAGGGGAGCTCCTATAATTCACCCCTCCACTTT
>TRBJ1-2|once|TRBV29-1|-
CSVEVTTTYGYTF
TGCAGCGTTGAAGTAACCACAACCTATGGCTACACCTTC
>TRBJ1-2|-|TRBV27|TRBD1
CASSRGGQTRGGYTF
TGTGCCAGCAGTCGAGGGGGACAGACTCGAGGTGGCTACACCTTC
>TRBJ2-2|-|TRBV27|-
CASSLWGVNTGELFF
TGTGCCAGCAGTTTATGGGGGGTGAACACCGGGGAGCTGTTTTTT
>TRBJ2-7|-|TRBV5-5|-
CASSLNFYEQYF
TGTGCCAGCAGCCTAAACTTTTACGAGCAGTACTTC
>TRBJ1-1|-|TRBV5-5|-
CASVDRTSNTEAFF
TGTGCCAGCGTCGACAGAACTTCGAACACTGAAGCTTTCTTT
>TRBJ2-7|-|TRBV27|TRBD1
CASSRQGPYEQYF
TGTGCCAGCAGCCGACAGGGACCCTACGAGCAGTACTTC
>TRBJ2-1|-|TRBV7-9|TRBD2
CASRLAGGINEQFF
TGTGCCAGCAGATTGGCGGGGGGGATCAATGAGCAGTTCTTC
>TRBJ2-7|-|TRBV19|TRBD2
CASSDRASGRREQYF
TGTGCCAGTAGCGACCGCGCTAGCGGGAGGAGAGAGCAGTACTTC